The entry that follows covers one T cell receptor (beta chain) sequence. The antigen is undetermined. This sample stems from a study of T cells expressing NK-cell markers. Study at large: Seropositivity for HCMV was found in seven of the eight sequenced donors, with one seronegative. Study observations and caveats: Certain NKG2C+ T cell clones were expanded, and their HCMV specificity remained unclear.

From germline, CDR1 is MDHEN and CDR2 SYDVKM. The CDR3 loop spans 18 amino acids. From the 5' RACE reads, TCRdb lists one entry per CDR3 protein and no DNA. The listing records some 600,000 distinct CDR3 sequences. This clonotype was obtained from a man younger than 35 in good health. Input material: blood T cells: a sorted CD56 or NKG2C T cell subset, CD4+ or CD8+ T cells, or bulk PBMC T cells (not recorded which). This sequence joins TRBV28 and TRBJ2-5; without DNA, the TCRdb call of TRBD2 cannot be checked. Here the CDR3 reads CASSFVTSGRALQETQYF.